Listed below are T cell receptor beta chains from one sample, sequenced in a study of cytomegalovirus exposure and HLA in healthy donors. The data were produced by immunoSEQ multiplex PCR, yet TCRdb's version contains in-frame clones alone and is incomplete. Here the sample spans approximately 240,000 clones, 75% to 95% being singletons. Sequencing input: PBMCs. The receptors were gathered from a woman between 18 and 29 years old in good health and CMV-seronegative. Each CDR3 is given with its conserved first and last residue. The D gene is left open where the match is weak. Rows give clone size only sometimes, using once, few, many, or a class for an expanded clone.

>-|TRBD2|12|TRBV29-1|TRBJ2-3
TGCAGCGCCGGACTAGGAAGTGATACGCAGTATTTT
CSAGLGSDTQYF
>-|TRBD1|15|TRBV9|TRBJ2-5
TGTGCCAGCACCCGGGACAGGGGTTATCAAGAGACCCAGTACTTC
CASTRDRGYQETQYF
>once|TRBD2|14|TRBV29-1|TRBJ2-5
TGCAGCGTTGCCGGGACTAGGGGCCAAGAGACCCAGTACTTC
CSVAGTRGQETQYF
>-|TRBD1|15|TRBV11-3|TRBJ2-7
TGTGCCAGCAGCTTAGAAGGGACAGGGTTCGACGAGCAGTACTTC
CASSLEGTGFDEQYF
>-|-|13|TRBV19|TRBJ1-2
TGTGCCAGTAGTGAAACACTGGGGAGTGGCTACACCTTC
CASSETLGSGYTF
>-|-|17|TRBV5-8|TRBJ2-1
TGTGCCAGCAGCCCCTCGCGGGTGGCTTTCTCCTACAATGAGCAGTTCTTC
CASSPSRVAFSYNEQFF
>-|-|15|TRBV5-4|TRBJ2-3
TGTGCCAGCAGCGTTGGGACTCACAATACAGATACGCAGTATTTT
CASSVGTHNTDTQYF
>-|TRBD1|14|TRBV6-1|TRBJ2-7
TGTGCCAGCAGTGACGGGACAGGGGCCTACGAGCAGTACTTC
CASSDGTGAYEQYF
>-|TRBD1|16|TRBV7-9|TRBJ2-1
TGTGCCAGCAGCCCGCAGACAGGGGCTGAATTCAATGAGCAGTTCTTC
CASSPQTGAEFNEQFF
>-|-|16|TRBV7-6|TRBJ2-1
TGTGCCAGCAGCCCCCGAGGGGCGGGGGCTTACAATGAGCAGTTCTTC
CASSPRGAGAYNEQFF
>-|-|14|TRBV10-2|TRBJ2-7
TGCGCCAGCAGTGAAAACAGGGGTAGCGGCGAGCAGTACTTC
CASSENRGSGEQYF
>-|-|12|TRBV7-9|TRBJ1-1
TGTGCCAGCAGCGCGCCCGGGAGGGAAGCTTTCTTT
CASSAPGREAFF
>-|TRBD1|16|TRBV6-5|TRBJ1-3
TGTGCCAGCAGTTACTCCACAGGGGGCGCAGGAAACACCATATATTTT
CASSYSTGGAGNTIYF
>-|TRBD2|18|TRBV5-6|TRBJ2-7
TGTGCCAGCAGCTACCTCGGACTAGCGGGAGGCCCATTCTACGAGCAGTACTTC
CASSYLGLAGGPFYEQYF
>-|TRBD1|15|TRBV19|TRBJ1-1
TGTGCCAGTAGTCCAGGGGGCGAGGTTGGCACTGAAGCTTTCTTT
CASSPGGEVGTEAFF
>-|TRBD1|16|TRBV11-2|TRBJ2-5
TGTGCCAGCAGCTCCTTAGACAGGGGTCACCAAGAGACCCAGTACTTC
CASSSLDRGHQETQYF
>-|-|15|TRBV5-1|TRBJ2-5
TGCGCCAGCAGCTTGACCCCGGGAGAGCAAGAGACCCAGTACTTC
CASSLTPGEQETQYF
>-|-|13|TRBV10-2|TRBJ1-1
TGCGCCAGCAGTCGCCTACGCGCCACTGAAGCTTTCTTT
CASSRLRATEAFF
>-|-|14|TRBV13|TRBJ2-3
TGTGCCACCGGGATCGCTATTTCAGGTGATACGCAGTATTTT
CATGIAISGDTQYF
>-|-|14|TRBV9|TRBJ1-2
TGTGCCAGCAGCCCAGAGGGAGGGGACTATGGCTACACCTTC
CASSPEGGDYGYTF
>-|-|15|TRBV9|TRBJ1-2
TGTGCCAGCAACGCTATGGAGGGGAGGGCTGATGGCTACACCTTC
CASNAMEGRADGYTF
>-|TRBD2|15|TRBV5-6|TRBJ2-5
TGTGCCAGCAGCAGGACTAGCGGGAGTGCAGAGACCCAGTACTTC
CASSRTSGSAETQYF
>-|TRBD2|16|TRBV27|TRBJ2-1
TGTGCCAGCAGTTTATTTGGACTAGCGGGAACGAATGAGCAGTTCTTC
CASSLFGLAGTNEQFF
>-|TRBD1|16|TRBV11-3|TRBJ2-2
TGTGCCAGCAGCATCGATACAGGGGGCATTGCCGGGGAGCTGTTTTTT
CASSIDTGGIAGELFF
>-|-|14|TRBV11-2|TRBJ1-5
TGTGCCAGCAGCTTAGGCACAGGTTATCAGCCCCAGCATTTT
CASSLGTGYQPQHF
>-|TRBD1|16|TRBV4-1|TRBJ1-1
TGCGCCAGCAGCCGGACCTCGGGACAGGGTCCCACTGAAGCTTTCTTT
CASSRTSGQGPTEAFF
>-|TRBD2|14|TRBV5-1|TRBJ2-5
TGCGCCAGCAGCTTGGTGGGAGGGGCAGAGACCCAGTACTTC
CASSLVGGAETQYF
>-|-|16|TRBV4-1|TRBJ1-2
TGCGCCAGCAGCACGGGAGCGTCCAAGGGGAACTATGGCTACACCTTC
CASSTGASKGNYGYTF
>-|-|13|TRBV27|TRBJ2-7
TGTGCCAGCAGTTTACCCCCCTTCCACGAGCAGTACTTC
CASSLPPFHEQYF
>-|-|13|TRBV25-1|TRBJ1-2
TGTGCCAGCAGTGAAAGAGACATTCAAGGCTACACCTTC
CASSERDIQGYTF
>-|-|15|TRBV27|TRBJ2-2
TGTGCCAGCAGTTTCGGAAGGGCAGGGACCGGGGAGCTGTTTTTT
CASSFGRAGTGELFF
>-|-|14|TRBV19|TRBJ1-3
TGTGCCAGTAGTATTAGGACAGTTAGAAACACCATATATTTT
CASSIRTVRNTIYF
>-|TRBD1|16|TRBV27|TRBJ2-7
TGTGCCAGCAGTGTAGTCCCAAGGACAGGGGGCGCCGAGCAGTACTTC
CASSVVPRTGGAEQYF
>few|TRBD2|18|TRBV30|TRBJ2-2
TGTGCCTGGAGTGTATATGGCCTAGCGGGAGCGGGCACCGGGGAGCTGTTTTTT
CAWSVYGLAGAGTGELFF
>-|TRBD1|14|TRBV10-3|TRBJ1-2
TGTGCCATCAGCCAATCGGGACAGGACTATGGCTACACCTTC
CAISQSGQDYGYTF
>once|-|12|TRBV11-2|TRBJ2-7
TGTGCCAGCAGCCTAAGTCCGGACGAGCAGTACTTC
CASSLSPDEQYF
>-|-|19|TRBV10-1|TRBJ1-6
TGCGCCAGCAGTGAGTCTAGTACAGGGACGAAATCCTATAATTCACCCCTCCACTTT
CASSESSTGTKSYNSPLHF
>once|TRBD1|14|TRBV28|TRBJ2-5
TGTGCCAGCAGTTTAACGGACAGGTCAAAGACCCAGTACTTC
CASSLTDRSKTQYF
>-|-|15|TRBV11-2|TRBJ1-2
TGTGCCAGCAGCTTATTAGGCAGGGGCTACTATGGCTACACCTTC
CASSLLGRGYYGYTF
>-|-|14|TRBV27|TRBJ2-7
TGTGCCAGCAGTTTATCTCAGGGATTAAACGAGCAGTACTTC
CASSLSQGLNEQYF
>-|-|15|TRBV9|TRBJ2-5
TGTGCCAGCAGCGTAGGTTCCGGCGGCCCGGAGACCCAGTACTTC
CASSVGSGGPETQYF